A selection of T cell receptor beta chains follows, all from one sample in a study of beta chain features in type 1 diabetes. Clones were sequenced by immunoSEQ multiplex PCR, and TCRdb holds only the in-frame ones, with some missing. The profile shows fewer than 350,000 clones, roughly 21% of them singletons. Sequencing was carried out using naive CD4+ T cells from blood. The receptors were sampled from a young woman in good health. Each CDR3 is given with its conserved first and last residue. D genes are given only for firm matches. A row's size may be missing; if present it is once, few, many or a size class.

clone_size	cdr3_length	j_call	d_call	v_call	cdr3_aa	cdr3_nt
NA	15	TRBJ2-5	NA	TRBV25-1	CASSGVDRLEETQYF	TGTGCCAGCAGTGGGGTCGACAGGTTGGAAGAGACCCAGTACTTC
few	16	TRBJ1-3	TRBD1	TRBV29-1	CSVITGGFNSGNTIYF	TGCAGCGTTATAACAGGGGGCTTCAACTCTGGAAACACCATATATTTT
few	17	TRBJ1-3	NA	TRBV30	CAWRHKRSGHSGNTIYF	TGTGCCTGGAGGCATAAGCGTTCAGGGCACTCTGGAAACACCATATATTTT
NA	16	TRBJ2-2	NA	TRBV5-4	CASSLGGTENTGELFF	TGTGCCAGCAGCTTGGGCGGGACTGAGAACACCGGGGAGCTGTTTTTT
NA	11	TRBJ1-1	NA	TRBV30	CAWTGSRDAFF	TGTGCCTGGACCGGGTCCAGAGACGCTTTCTTT
NA	12	TRBJ2-7	NA	TRBV25-1	CASSLDRFEQYF	TGTGCCAGCAGTCTTGACAGATTCGAGCAGTACTTC
NA	12	TRBJ2-7	NA	TRBV11-3	CASSLDRNKQYF	TGTGCCAGCAGCTTAGACAGAAACAAGCAGTACTTC
few	15	TRBJ2-5	NA	TRBV4-1	CASSPLAGPRETQYF	TGCGCCAGCAGTCCCCTGGCGGGGCCGAGGGAGACCCAGTACTTC
few	16	TRBJ1-1	NA	TRBV29-1	CSVEVPRLNMNTEAFF	TGCAGCGTTGAAGTGCCTCGGTTAAATATGAACACTGAAGCTTTCTTT
few	17	TRBJ2-3	NA	TRBV14	CASSQDSGLSATDTQYF	TGTGCCAGCAGCCAAGACTCAGGACTGTCCGCCACAGATACGCAGTATTTT
NA	17	TRBJ1-4	NA	TRBV4-2	CASSLRGRATTNEKLFF	TGTGCCAGCAGCCTAAGGGGCAGGGCCACAACTAATGAAAAACTGTTTTTT
few	12	TRBJ2-5	NA	TRBV30	CAWSVQQETQYF	TGTGCCTGGAGTGTACAGCAAGAGACCCAGTACTTC
NA	16	TRBJ2-5	TRBD2	TRBV5-4	CASSGSSGRRQETQYF	TGTGCCAGCAGCGGAAGTAGCGGGAGAAGGCAAGAGACCCAGTACTTC
NA	16	TRBJ1-3	TRBD1	TRBV9	CASSLSGQSSGNTIYF	TGTGCCAGCAGCCTTTCGGGACAGTCCTCTGGAAACACCATATATTTT
few	13	TRBJ2-3	NA	TRBV7-2	CASSPLSADTQYF	TGTGCCAGCAGCCCCTTGAGCGCAGATACGCAGTATTTT
few	15	TRBJ1-2	TRBD1	TRBV6-5	CASSYFGQGSYGYTF	TGTGCCAGCAGTTATTTCGGACAGGGAAGCTATGGCTACACCTTC
few	14	TRBJ2-5	NA	TRBV4-1	CASSPGSQVETQYF	TGCGCCAGCAGCCCGGGGAGTCAGGTTGAGACCCAGTACTTC
NA	14	TRBJ1-2	NA	TRBV6-6	CASSLDFGGDGYTF	TGTGCCAGCAGTTTGGACTTCGGGGGTGATGGCTACACCTTC
few	15	TRBJ2-3	TRBD2	TRBV29-1	CSVAAIGRGGDTQYF	TGCAGCGTTGCCGCGATAGGGCGGGGGGGAGATACGCAGTATTTT
NA	17	TRBJ2-7	TRBD2	TRBV28	CASSSPGTSGSYYEQYF	TGTGCCAGCAGTTCTCCCGGGACTAGCGGGAGTTACTACGAGCAGTACTTC